These 25 T cell receptor beta chains share one sample of origin, sequenced in a study of T cell responses to AZD1222 COVID-19 vaccine. The assay was immunoSEQ multiplex PCR, and TCRdb's table has in-frame clones only and misses some. The sample carries 70,000 to 80,000 clones, over 70% recorded once. The sequences come from peripheral blood, collected 28 days after the second AZD1222 dose. The receptors derive from an adult who received the AZD1222 COVID-19 vaccine.

This sequence joins TRBV5-1 and TRBJ2-1, with D tentatively TRBD1 (6 bases). The ends were cut back, 4 bases at V and 6 bases at J, with 11 bases in the middle. The CDR3 length is 13 residues. Germline loops: CDR1 SGHRS, CDR2 YFSETQ. CDR3: CASSSDRTNEQFF. CDR3 coding DNA: TGCGCCAGCAGCAGTGACAGGACCAATGAGCAGTTCTTC.

The chain recombines TRBV29-1 with TRBJ1-1; D remains unclear. The V gene lost 7 bases and the J gene lost 1 base, with 10 bases spanning the gap. Germline loops: CDR1 SQVTM, CDR2 ANQGSEA. The CDR3 extends over 12 amino acids. The CDR3 reads CSGSEANTEAFF. The CDR3, as DNA: TGCAGCGGGTCAGAGGCGAACACTGAAGCTTTCTTT.

This chain connects TRBV9 to TRBJ1-3; D perhaps matches TRBD1 (6 bases). The germline V gene encodes CDR1 SGDLS and CDR2 YYNGEE. The CDR3 contains 15 residues. The V end was cut by 0 bases, the J end by 2 bases, with 9 bases between. Here the CDR3 reads CASSVAGVTGNTIYF. The CDR3 nucleotides read TGTGCCAGCAGCGTAGCAGGGGTTACTGGAAACACCATATATTTT. Combining the CDR3 with reference TRBV9 and TRBJ1-3 gives the whole variable domain DSGVTQTPKHLITATGQRVTLRCSPRSGDLSVYWYQQSLDQGLQFLIQYYNGEERAKGNILERFSAQQFPDLHSELNLSSLELGDSALYFCASSVAGVTGNTIYFGEGSWLTVV.

The chain uses TRBV7-6 and TRBJ2-6, with D hard to call. Trimming took 5 bases from V and 3 from J, leaving 17 bases between them. Germline CDR1 is SGHVS and CDR2 is FNYEAQ. The CDR3 totals 17 residues. The CDR3: CASSPRWTLDGANVLTF. For the CDR3, the DNA is TGTGCCAGCAGCCCCCGGTGGACCTTGGATGGGGCCAACGTCCTGACTTTC.

V is TRBV6-5 and J is TRBJ1-5; 11 bases line up with TRBD1. CDR1 MNHEY and CDR2 SVGAGI come from the germline V gene. This CDR3 has 15 residues. V trimming: 6 bases; J trimming: 7 bases; junction bases outside the gene matches: 8. CDR3 nucleotide sequence: TGTGCCAGCAGACCTAAGGGACAGGGGGGGCAGCCCCAGCATTTT. Its translation: CASRPKGQGGQPQHF.

This chain links TRBV3-1 (or the pseudogene TRBV3-2) with TRBJ2-7; 7 bases are shared with TRBD2. V trimming: 4 bases; J trimming: 2 bases; junction bases outside the gene matches: 17. Germline V gives CDR1 LGHDT, CDR2 YNNKEL (reference sequence). The CDR3 runs to 18 residues. This chain's CDR3 is CASSLYSGGSLIPYEQYF. The CDR3 DNA sequence: TGTGCCAGCAGCCTATACTCCGGGGGGTCCCTGATACCCTACGAGCAGTACTTC.

The chain uses TRBV7-2 and TRBJ1-4; maybe TRBD1 (5 bases). Between the trimmed V and J ends, which lost 1 base and 4 bases, there was a span of 7 bases. Germline V gene data show CDR1 as SGHTA and CDR2 as FQGNSA. The CDR3 is made up of 14 amino acids. The CDR3 protein is CASSLVQGNEKLFF. The CDR3 bases are TGTGCCAGCAGCTTAGTCCAGGGTAATGAAAAACTGTTTTTT.

The chain uses TRBV10-3 and TRBJ1-2; TRBD1 matches 8 bases. The length of the CDR3 is 15 residues. Germline V gives CDR1 ENHRY, CDR2 SYGVKD. Trimming took 0 bases from V and 4 from J; bases not matched to a gene: 4. Here the CDR3 reads CAISESTGALYGYTF. CDR3 bases: TGTGCCATCAGTGAGTCGACAGGGGCCCTCTATGGCTACACCTTC.

The chain couples TRBV4-1 to TRBJ2-1; TRBD2 matches 8 bases. The V gene end was trimmed by 4 bases and the J gene end by 8 bases; junction bases not matched to a gene: 4. This CDR3 is 13 amino acids long. Germline lookup yields CDR1 MGHRA and CDR2 YSYEKL. The CDR3, as DNA: TGCGCCAGCAGCCGCGGACTAGCTGATGAGCAGTTCTTC. Translation: CASSRGLADEQFF.

This chain links TRBV6-5 with TRBJ2-7, with D uncertain. This CDR3 comprises 15 residues. V was cut by 6 bases and J by 3 bases, with 18 bases left in between. Germline V CDR1 and CDR2: MNHEY, SVGAGI. CDR3 DNA: TGTGCCAGCAGGACGGAACACGGACCGATCTACGAGCAGTACTTC. Its translation: CASRTEHGPIYEQYF.

This clone was counted a few times. The chain combines TRBV18 with TRBJ2-7; D assignment may be TRBD1 or TRBD2 (5 bases each). Trimming left V 4 bases short and J 1 base short, with 11 bases between. The CDR3 has 14 residues. Germline assignment: CDR1 KGHSH and CDR2 LQKENI. The CDR3 DNA reads TGTGCCAGCTCACAGGGGACGGCTTCCTACGAGCAGTACTTC. Its translation is CASSQGTASYEQYF. Complete variable domain (other parts from reference TRBV18 and TRBJ2-7): NAGVMQNPRHLVRRRGQEARLRCSPMKGHSHVYWYRQLPEEGLKFMVYLQKENIIDESGMPKERFSAEFPKEGPSILRIQQVVRGDSAAYFCASSQGTASYEQYFGPGTRLTVT.

The V gene is TRBV4-2, the J gene TRBJ2-1, with D possibly matching TRBD2 (7 bases). This CDR3 contains 15 residues. Trimming pared 1 base from V and 9 bases from J, leaving 16 bases between. The V gene's germline CDR1 is LGHNA and CDR2 YNFKEQ. The CDR3: CASSQGEGGGIEQFF. CDR3 coding DNA: TGTGCCAGCAGCCAAGGGGAAGGGGGAGGGATTGAGCAGTTCTTC.

CDR3 nucleotides: TGTGCCAGTATTGGAGACAGGGGGCGTTTAGTCTACGAGCAGTACTTC. It encodes CASIGDRGRLVYEQYF. The chain links TRBV19 to TRBJ2-7; 10 bases align to TRBD1. The junction had 12 bases not matched to a gene; V was cut back by 7 bases and J by 3 bases. CDR1 is LNHDA, CDR2 SQIVND, per germline (reference sequence). The CDR3 is 16 amino acids.

The genes are TRBV29-1 and TRBJ1-1, with D tentatively TRBD1 (5 bases). CDR1 is SQVTM and CDR2 is ANQGSEA in the germline V gene. There are 12 residues in the CDR3. Trimming took 7 bases from V and 11 from J, leaving 20 bases between them. CDR3 in amino acids: CSAFLGGEEAFF. In nucleotides, the CDR3 is TGCAGCGCATTCCTTGGGGGAGAAGAGGCTTTCTTT.

CDR3 in amino acids: CASSLNGVTDTQYF. The DNA for the CDR3 is TGTGCCAGCAGCTTAAACGGCGTCACAGATACGCAGTATTTT. The chain combines TRBV7-3 with TRBJ2-3; D remains ambiguous. Trimming pared 1 base from V and 2 bases from J, leaving 7 bases between. The CDR3 covers 14 residues. Germline loops: CDR1 SGHTA, CDR2 FQGTGA.

This clone was detected only a few times. The chain has TRBV12-3 or TRBV12-4 and TRBJ1-5, with no clear D. This CDR3 is built from 13 residues. Trimming took 5 bases from V and 7 from J, leaving 12 bases between them. CDR3 loop: CASSPSLKQPQHF. CDR3 coding DNA: TGTGCCAGCAGTCCTAGTTTAAAGCAGCCCCAGCATTTT.

The chain uses TRBV28 and TRBJ2-1, with 8 bases identical to TRBD2. The CDR3 covers 15 residues. V shed 6 bases and J 3 bases; nucleotides not matched to a gene: 7. The V gene's germline CDR1 is MDHEN and CDR2 SYDVKM. This CDR3 reads CASSPPTSGYNEQFF. CDR3 nucleotide sequence: TGTGCCAGCAGCCCTCCTACTAGCGGCTACAATGAGCAGTTCTTC.

The chain couples TRBV7-9 to TRBJ2-5, with D perhaps TRBD2 (6 bases). V was cut by 9 bases and J by 5 bases, with 10 bases left in between. The CDR3 contains 11 residues. The germline V gene has CDR1 SEHNR and CDR2 FQNEAQ (reference sequence). The DNA for the CDR3 is TGTGCCAGTAGCCGGGGGGAGACCCAGTACTTC. It specifies CASSRGETQYF.

The chain has TRBV27 and TRBJ2-2, with D perhaps TRBD2 (5 bases). Trimming took off 3 bases at V and 8 bases at J, with 13 bases between the two ends. CDR3 length: 14 residues. Germline loops: CDR1 MNHEY, CDR2 SMNVEV (reference sequence). The DNA of the CDR3 is TGTGCCAGCAGTTTCACTGGCGGGTCGGGGGAGCTGTTTTTT. Amino acid sequence: CASSFTGGSGELFF.

V gene TRBV28 combines with J gene TRBJ1-1, with 11 bases identical to TRBD1. This CDR3 is built from 14 residues. V lost 2 bases to trimming and J lost 7 bases; unmatched junction nucleotides: 3. Germline CDR1 MDHEN, CDR2 SYDVKM. The CDR3 here is CASSLIGTGGEAFF. The CDR3, as DNA: TGTGCCAGCAGTTTAATAGGGACAGGGGGTGAAGCTTTCTTT.

The rearrangement joins TRBV6-1 to TRBJ1-2; 7 bases are a match to TRBD1. Germline CDR1 reads MNHNS; CDR2 reads SASEGT. V gave up 4 bases and J gave up 4 bases; unmatched junction bases: 12. The CDR3 runs 16 residues. CDR3: CASSARTGAAGYGYTF. In DNA, the CDR3 is TGTGCCAGCAGTGCCCGGACAGGTGCCGCTGGCTATGGCTACACCTTC.

The chain uses TRBV27 and TRBJ1-2, with a possible D match to TRBD1 (5 bases). The CDR3 length is 14 residues. The V and J ends lost 5 bases and 8 bases respectively, with 18 bases between them. Germline V lookup: CDR1 MNHEY, CDR2 SMNVEV (reference sequence). As DNA, the CDR3 is TGTGCCAGCAGTCCGAACGGGGGTTACAACGGCTACACCTTC. It is translated as CASSPNGGYNGYTF.

The chain uses TRBV5-5 and TRBJ2-4; 9 positions agree with TRBD2. The germline gives CDR1 SGHKS, CDR2 YYEKEE (reference sequence). Losses at the gene ends were 0 bases for V and 8 bases for J; bases not matched to a gene: 9. The CDR3 runs 16 residues. The CDR3 region has the DNA TGTGCCAGCAGCTTGGGCGGGGGGGCCATTGGCCACATTCAGTACTTC. Translating it yields CASSLGGGAIGHIQYF.

J is TRBJ1-1 and V is TRBV7-3; 10 nucleotides match TRBD1. Trimming took 4 bases from V and 4 from J; bases not matched to a gene: 0. The CDR3 consists of 13 residues. The germline V gene encodes CDR1 SGHTA and CDR2 FQGTGA. Here the CDR3 DNA reads TGTGCCAGCAGCTGGACAGGGGGCACTGAAGCTTTCTTT. Amino acids: CASSWTGGTEAFF.

This clone was seen more than once but under ten times. CDR3 nucleotides: TGTGCCAGCAGCGAGACAGGGATGTACTCACCCCTCCACTTT. The encoded protein is CASSETGMYSPLHF. The chain couples TRBV7-3 to TRBJ1-6; 7 nucleotides align to TRBD1. J gave up 10 bases and V 5 bases, and 8 bases lay outside the gene matches. The CDR3 covers 14 residues. The germline gives CDR1 SGHTA, CDR2 FQGTGA.